The T cell receptor (beta chain) described here comes from a study of Graves' ophthalmopathy and Graves' hyperthyroidism. The authors amplified TCR beta CDR3 regions, and they did so from RNA transcripts for repertoire sequencing. Second-round multiplex PCR came after a first-round RT-PCR that employed HTBI primers. From the multiplex PCR reads, TCRdb called clonotypes with MiXCR, one entry per CDR3 protein. The sample includes almost 750,000 distinct CDR3 sequences, about 44% of them seen just once. This clonotype was detected a few times. Its target is unknown. Around 10 ml of fresh blood yielded the PBMCs by density gradient. Notes on the study in general: Among expanded thyroid clonotypes above 0.001 frequency, most also occurred in blood.

V was clipped by 6 bases and J by 7 bases; unmatched bases: 9. Germline CDR1 SNHLY, CDR2 FYNNEI. There are 14 residues in the CDR3. The sequence was obtained from an adult man with Graves' ophthalmopathy. What was sequenced was peripheral blood. This rearrangement joins TRBV2 to TRBJ1-2, with 9 bases fitting TRBD1. DNA of the CDR3: TGTGCCAGCAGCCAACGACAGGGGGAAGTTGGCTACACCTTC. This gives the protein CASSQRQGEVGYTF.